This TCR beta chain is from a study of response to subunit inactivated influenza vaccine. Findings and limits, study-wide: A suggestion made by the authors is that each seasonal influenza vaccination recruits few new T cells.

This clonotype was seen repeatedly, ten times or more. Its antigen remains unknown. Trimming pared 8 bases from V and 4 bases from J, leaving 11 bases between. CDR3 size: 13 residues. Via MiXCR, TCRdb re-called the RT-PCR reads, giving one row per CDR3 protein. The sample consists of roughly 790,000 distinct CDR3 sequences, 21% of them appearing once. This clonotype was sampled from a man aged 50 to 59 who received an inactivated influenza vaccine. Sequenced here: PBMCs from blood, sampled 4 to 6 days after vaccination. This chain links TRBV12-3 or TRBV12-4 with TRBJ2-2; possible D gene TRBD2, 6 bases. The CDR3 nucleotides read TGTGCCAGCGCTAGCGTCGGCACCGGGGAGCTGTTTTTT. Translating gives CASASVGTGELFF.